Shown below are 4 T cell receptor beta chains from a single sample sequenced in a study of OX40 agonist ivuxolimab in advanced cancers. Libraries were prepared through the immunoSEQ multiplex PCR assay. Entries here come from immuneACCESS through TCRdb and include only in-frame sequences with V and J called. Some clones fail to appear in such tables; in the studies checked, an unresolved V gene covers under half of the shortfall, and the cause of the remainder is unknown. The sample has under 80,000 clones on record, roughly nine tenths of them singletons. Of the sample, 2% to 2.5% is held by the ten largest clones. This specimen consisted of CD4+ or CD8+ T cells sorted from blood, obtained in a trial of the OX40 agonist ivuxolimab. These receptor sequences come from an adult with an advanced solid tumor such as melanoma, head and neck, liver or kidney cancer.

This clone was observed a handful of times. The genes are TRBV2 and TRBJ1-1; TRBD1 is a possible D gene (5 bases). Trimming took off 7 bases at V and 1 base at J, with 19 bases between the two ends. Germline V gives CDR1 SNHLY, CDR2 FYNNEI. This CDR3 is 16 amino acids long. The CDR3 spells CASMRGDGRGNTEAFF. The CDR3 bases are TGTGCCAGCATGAGGGGAGACGGCCGGGGGAACACTGAAGCTTTCTTT.

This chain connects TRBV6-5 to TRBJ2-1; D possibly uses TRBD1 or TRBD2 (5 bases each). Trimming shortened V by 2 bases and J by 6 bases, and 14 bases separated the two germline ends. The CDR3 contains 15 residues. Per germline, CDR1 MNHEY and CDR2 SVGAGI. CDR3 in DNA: TGTGCCAGCAGTTACCCCGGGAAGCAGGGCAATGAGCAGTTCTTC. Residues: CASSYPGKQGNEQFF.

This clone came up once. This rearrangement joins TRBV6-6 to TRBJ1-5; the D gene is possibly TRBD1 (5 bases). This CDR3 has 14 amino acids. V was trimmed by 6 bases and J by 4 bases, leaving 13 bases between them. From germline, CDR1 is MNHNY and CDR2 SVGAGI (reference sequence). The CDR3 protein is CASSTGGGNQPQHF. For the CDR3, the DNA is TGTGCCAGCAGCACCGGTGGGGGAAATCAGCCCCAGCATTTT.

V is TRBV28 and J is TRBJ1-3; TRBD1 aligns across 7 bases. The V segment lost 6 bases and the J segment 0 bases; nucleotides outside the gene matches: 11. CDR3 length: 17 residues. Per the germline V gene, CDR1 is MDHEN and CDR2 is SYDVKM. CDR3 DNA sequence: TGTGCCAGCAGCAGACTCGGGACAGTTTACTCTGGAAACACCATATATTTT. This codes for CASSRLGTVYSGNTIYF.